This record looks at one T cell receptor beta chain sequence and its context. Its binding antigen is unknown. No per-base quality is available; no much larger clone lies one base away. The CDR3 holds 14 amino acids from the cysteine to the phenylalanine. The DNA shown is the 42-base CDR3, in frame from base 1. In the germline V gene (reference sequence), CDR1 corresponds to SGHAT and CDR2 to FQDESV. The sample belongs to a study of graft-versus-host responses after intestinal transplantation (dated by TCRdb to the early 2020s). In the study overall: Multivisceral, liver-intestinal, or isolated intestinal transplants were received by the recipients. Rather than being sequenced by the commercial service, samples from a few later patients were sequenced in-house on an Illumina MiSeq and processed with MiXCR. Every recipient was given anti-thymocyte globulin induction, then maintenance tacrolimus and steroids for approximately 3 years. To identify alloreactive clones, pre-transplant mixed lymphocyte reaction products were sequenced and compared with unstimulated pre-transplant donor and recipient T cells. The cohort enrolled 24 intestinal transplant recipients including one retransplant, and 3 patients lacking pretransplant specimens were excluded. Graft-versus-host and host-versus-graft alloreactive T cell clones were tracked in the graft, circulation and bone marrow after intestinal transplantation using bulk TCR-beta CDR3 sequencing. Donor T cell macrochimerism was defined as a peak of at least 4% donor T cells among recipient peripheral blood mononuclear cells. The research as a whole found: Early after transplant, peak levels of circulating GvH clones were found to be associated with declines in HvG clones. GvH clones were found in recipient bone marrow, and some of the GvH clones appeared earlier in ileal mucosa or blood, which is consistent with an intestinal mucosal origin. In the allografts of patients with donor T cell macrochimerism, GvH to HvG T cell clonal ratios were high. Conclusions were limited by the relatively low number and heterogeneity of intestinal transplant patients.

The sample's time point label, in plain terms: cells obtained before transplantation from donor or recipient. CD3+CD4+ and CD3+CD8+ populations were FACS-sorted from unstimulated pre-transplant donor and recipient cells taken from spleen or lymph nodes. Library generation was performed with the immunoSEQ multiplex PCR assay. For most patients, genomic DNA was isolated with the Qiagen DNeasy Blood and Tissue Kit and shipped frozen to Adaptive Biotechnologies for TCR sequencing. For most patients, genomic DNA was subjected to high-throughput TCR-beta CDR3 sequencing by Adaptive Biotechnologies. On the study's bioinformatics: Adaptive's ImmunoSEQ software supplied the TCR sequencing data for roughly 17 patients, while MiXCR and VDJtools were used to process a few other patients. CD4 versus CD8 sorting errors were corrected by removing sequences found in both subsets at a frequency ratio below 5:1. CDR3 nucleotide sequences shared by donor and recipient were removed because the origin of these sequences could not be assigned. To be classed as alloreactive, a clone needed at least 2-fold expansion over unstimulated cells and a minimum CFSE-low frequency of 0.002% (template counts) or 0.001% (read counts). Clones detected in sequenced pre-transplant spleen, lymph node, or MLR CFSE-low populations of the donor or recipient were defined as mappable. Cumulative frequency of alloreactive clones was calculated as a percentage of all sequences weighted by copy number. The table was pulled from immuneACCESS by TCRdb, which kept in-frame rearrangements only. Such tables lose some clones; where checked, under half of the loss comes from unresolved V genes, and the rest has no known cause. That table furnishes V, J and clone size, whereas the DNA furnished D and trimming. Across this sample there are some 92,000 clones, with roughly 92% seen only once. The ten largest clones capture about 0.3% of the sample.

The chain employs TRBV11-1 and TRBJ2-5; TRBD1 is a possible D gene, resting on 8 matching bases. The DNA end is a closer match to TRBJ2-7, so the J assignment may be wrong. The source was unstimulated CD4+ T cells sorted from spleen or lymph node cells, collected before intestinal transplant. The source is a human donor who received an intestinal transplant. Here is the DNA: TGTGCCAGCAGCCATACAGGGGGGGCCTACGAGCAGTACTTC. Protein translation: CASSHTGGAYEQYF.